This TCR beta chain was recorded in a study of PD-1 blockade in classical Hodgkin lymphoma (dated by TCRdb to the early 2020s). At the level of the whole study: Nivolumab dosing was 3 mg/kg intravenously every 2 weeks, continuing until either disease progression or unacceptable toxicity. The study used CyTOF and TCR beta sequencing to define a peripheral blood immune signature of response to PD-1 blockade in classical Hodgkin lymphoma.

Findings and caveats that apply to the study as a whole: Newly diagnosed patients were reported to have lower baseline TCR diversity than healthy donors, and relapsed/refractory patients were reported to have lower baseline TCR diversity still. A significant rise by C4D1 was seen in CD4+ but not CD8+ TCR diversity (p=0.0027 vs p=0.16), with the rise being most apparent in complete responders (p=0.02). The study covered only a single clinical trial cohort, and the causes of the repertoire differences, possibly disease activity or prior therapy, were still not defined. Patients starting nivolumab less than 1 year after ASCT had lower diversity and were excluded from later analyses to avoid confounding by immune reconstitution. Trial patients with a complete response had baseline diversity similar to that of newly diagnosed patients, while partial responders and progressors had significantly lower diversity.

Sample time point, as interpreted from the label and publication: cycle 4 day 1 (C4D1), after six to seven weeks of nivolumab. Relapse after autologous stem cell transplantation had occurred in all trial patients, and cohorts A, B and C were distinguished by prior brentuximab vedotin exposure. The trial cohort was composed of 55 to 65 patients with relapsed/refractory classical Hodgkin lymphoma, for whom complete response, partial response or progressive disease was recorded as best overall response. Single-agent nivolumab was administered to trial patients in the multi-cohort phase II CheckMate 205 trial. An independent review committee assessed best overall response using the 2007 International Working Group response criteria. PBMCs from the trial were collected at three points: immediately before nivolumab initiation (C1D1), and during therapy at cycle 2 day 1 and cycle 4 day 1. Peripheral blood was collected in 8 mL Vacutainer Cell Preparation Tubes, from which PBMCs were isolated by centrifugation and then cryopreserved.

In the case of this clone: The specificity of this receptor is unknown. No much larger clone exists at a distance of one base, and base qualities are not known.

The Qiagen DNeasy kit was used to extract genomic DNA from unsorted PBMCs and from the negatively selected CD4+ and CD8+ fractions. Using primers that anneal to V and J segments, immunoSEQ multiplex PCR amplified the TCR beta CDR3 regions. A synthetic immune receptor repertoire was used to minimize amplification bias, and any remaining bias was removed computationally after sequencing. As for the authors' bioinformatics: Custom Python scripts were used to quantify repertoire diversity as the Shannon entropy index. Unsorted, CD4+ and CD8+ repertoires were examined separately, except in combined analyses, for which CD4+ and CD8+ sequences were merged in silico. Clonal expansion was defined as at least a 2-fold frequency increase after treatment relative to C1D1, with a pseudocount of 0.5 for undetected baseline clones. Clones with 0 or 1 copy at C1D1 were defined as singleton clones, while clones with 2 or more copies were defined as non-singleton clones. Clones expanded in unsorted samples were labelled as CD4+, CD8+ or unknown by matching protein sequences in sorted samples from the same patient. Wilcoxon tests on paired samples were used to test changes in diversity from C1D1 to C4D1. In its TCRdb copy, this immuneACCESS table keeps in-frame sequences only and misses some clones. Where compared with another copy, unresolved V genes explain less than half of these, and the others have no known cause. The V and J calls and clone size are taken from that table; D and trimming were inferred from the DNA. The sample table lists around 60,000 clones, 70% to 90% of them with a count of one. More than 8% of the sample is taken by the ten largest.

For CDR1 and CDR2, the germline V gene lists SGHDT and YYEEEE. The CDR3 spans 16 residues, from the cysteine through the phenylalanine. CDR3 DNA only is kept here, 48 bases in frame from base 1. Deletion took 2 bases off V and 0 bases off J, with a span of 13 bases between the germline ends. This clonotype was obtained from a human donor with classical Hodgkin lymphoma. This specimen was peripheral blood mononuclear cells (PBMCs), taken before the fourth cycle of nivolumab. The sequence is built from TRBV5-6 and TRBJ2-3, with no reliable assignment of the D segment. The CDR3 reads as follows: CASSLEDAPSTDTQYF. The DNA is TGTGCCAGCAGCTTAGAGGACGCCCCGAGCACAGATACGCAGTATTTT.